This TCR beta chain was identified during a study of identical twins. General study points: Cord blood beta clonotypes present at high abundance carried fewer insertions; no such pattern appeared in memory repertoires. The study found that models underestimated out-of-frame TCR alpha sharing in monozygotic twins.

CDR1 and CDR2 (germline): MNHEY, SMNVEV (reference sequence). The CDR3 length is 14 residues. With 8 bases removed from V and 0 bases from J, the gap between germline ends came to 8 bases. Template switching supplied a universal primer site; unique molecular identifiers were carried on the cDNA. One entry per CDR3 protein, called by TCRdb with MiXCR from the 5' RACE reads. This sample carries around 670,000 distinct CDR3 sequences, roughly 6% of them seen once, and the ten largest clones take about 2%. Healthy Caucasian individuals made up all the donors. Many counts were recorded for this clonotype. Its target is unknown.

Sequencing was carried out using naive T cells sorted from blood. This sequence joins TRBV27 and TRBJ1-6; D gene uncertain. The sequence derives from a man younger than 35 in good health. The CDR3 nucleotides are TGTGCCAGCCGTTCTAGCTCCTATAATTCACCCCTCCACTTT. Translating it yields CASRSSSYNSPLHF.